The 27 T cell receptor beta chains reported below all come from one sample, sequenced in a study of blood T cells in healthy people across ages. With a J-beta primer mix and a sample-barcoded 5' primer, a second PCR ran roughly 6 to 12 cycles. TCRdb analysed the 5' RACE reads with MiXCR anew, one entry per CDR3 protein. Here the sample spans about 570,000 distinct CDR3 sequences, 27% being singletons. This same sample was also taken into another study, of T cells of mothers and their children.

Sequenced input: blood. Source of these receptors: a boy aged 2 to 10 in good health.

The chain employs TRBV7-8 and TRBJ2-3, with D perhaps being TRBD1 or TRBD2 (5 bases each). The V end lost 5 bases, the J end lost 1 base, and 10 bases lay between the germline ends. Germline loops: CDR1 SGHVS, CDR2 FQNEAQ. The CDR3 runs 14 residues. The CDR3, as DNA: TGTGCCAGCAGCGAGAGGGACCGCACAGATACGCAGTATTTT. Encoded protein: CASSERDRTDTQYF.

This chain links TRBV27 with TRBJ2-5, with 9 bases that match TRBD1. CDR1 is MNHEY, CDR2 SMNVEV, per germline (reference sequence). V shed 7 bases and J 5 bases; nucleotides not matched to a gene: 8. CDR3 length equals 14 residues. For the CDR3, the DNA is TGTGCCAGCAAATCCCAGGGGACAGGGGAGACCCAGTACTTC. This gives the protein CASKSQGTGETQYF.

This clonotype was seen more than once but under ten times. This chain joins TRBV12-3 or TRBV12-4 and TRBJ1-2; D possibly corresponds to TRBD1 (6 bases). The CDR3 is 13 amino acids. V shed 6 bases and J shed 8 bases, with 16 bases lying between them. CDR3 nucleotide sequence: TGTGCCAGCAGCCGAGACAGTGGGGGCGGCTACACCTTC. Translating gives CASSRDSGGGYTF.

A few counts support this clonotype. The chain is built from TRBV19 and TRBJ1-1, with TRBD1 matching 11 bases. V lost 5 bases and J lost 3; bases outside the gene matches: 14. This CDR3 comprises 18 residues. CDR1 LNHDA and CDR2 SQIVND come from the germline V gene (reference sequence). CDR3 DNA: TGTGCCAGTAGTGGGGATTTTCGGGACAGGGGGAAGGACACTGAAGCTTTCTTT. Amino acid sequence: CASSGDFRDRGKDTEAFF.

J is TRBJ2-5 and V is TRBV20-1; D remains ambiguous. The J call may be incorrect, as the DNA end agrees better with TRBJ2-1. This CDR3 contains 13 residues. Germline V gene data show CDR1 as DFQATT and CDR2 as SNEGSKA (reference sequence). As DNA, the CDR3 is TGCAGTGCTAGAGAGGCTAGGTACAATGAGCAGTTCTTC. This sequence encodes CSAREARYNEQFF.

This clonotype occurred a few times. V is TRBV20-1 and J is TRBJ2-1, with a weak D call TRBD2 (5 bases). The DNA end favors TRBJ2-5, so the J call may be wrong. Germline V lookup: CDR1 DFQATT, CDR2 SNEGSKA (reference sequence). The CDR3 has 15 residues. CDR3 sequence (DNA): TGCAGTGCTAGACCGCAGACTACCCCACAAGAGACCCAGTACTTC. Its protein is CSARPQTTPQETQYF.

V is TRBV4-1 and J is TRBJ2-3, with TRBD2 matching 7 bases. The germline gives CDR1 MGHRA, CDR2 YSYEKL. The CDR3 consists of 14 residues. V dropped 5 bases and J dropped 8; count of bases not matched to a gene: 10. The CDR3 reads CASSGGGPTSTQYF. For the CDR3, the DNA is TGCGCCAGCAGCGGGGGGGGACCAACAAGTACGCAGTATTTT.

This sequence joins TRBV20-1 and TRBJ2-1; 10 nucleotides align to TRBD2. The length of the CDR3 is 15 residues. V gave up 0 bases and J gave up 7 bases; unmatched junction bases: 6. Germline-derived CDR1 and CDR2 are DFQATT and SNEGSKA (reference sequence). CDR3 in amino acids: CSARDQRGGWNEQFF. The DNA for the CDR3 is TGCAGTGCTAGAGATCAGCGGGGGGGTTGGAATGAGCAGTTCTTC.

V gene TRBV20-1 combines with J gene TRBJ2-5; tentative D call: TRBD1 (5 bases). Germline V lookup: CDR1 DFQATT, CDR2 SNEGSKA (reference sequence). The CDR3 length is 13 residues. Trimming took off 3 bases at V and 3 bases at J, with 11 bases between the two ends. The CDR3 DNA is TGCAGTGCTAGGATACAGGCCGAAGAGACCCAGTACTTC. It specifies CSARIQAEETQYF.

V usage is TRBV6-5 and J usage is TRBJ2-6; D is unclear. In germline, CDR1 is MNHEY, CDR2 SVGAGI. The V gene lost 3 bases and the J gene lost 0 bases, with 6 bases spanning the gap. This CDR3 contains 15 residues. The chain's CDR3 is CASSYSASGANVLTF. CDR3 sequence (DNA): TGTGCCAGCAGTTATTCGGCCTCTGGGGCCAACGTCCTGACTTTC.

This clonotype was counted a few times. This chain joins TRBV9 and TRBJ1-4, with 8 bases lining up with TRBD1. Germline-derived CDR1 and CDR2 are SGDLS and YYNGEE. This CDR3 has 15 amino acids. After removal of 3 bases from V and 8 bases from J, the junction contained 9 bases not matched to a gene. In DNA, the CDR3 is TGTGCCAGCAGCGCTTCCGGGACAGGCTTAGAAAAACTGTTTTTT. Amino acid sequence: CASSASGTGLEKLFF.

J is TRBJ1-2 and V is TRBV18, with TRBD1 identical over 7 bases. Germline V gene data show CDR1 as KGHSH and CDR2 as LQKENI. The CDR3 extends over 13 amino acids. With V trimmed by 2 bases and J by 8 bases, 5 bases remained unmatched. CDR3 sequence: CASSPGTEAGYTF. CDR3 DNA sequence: TGTGCCAGCTCACCAGGGACAGAGGCGGGCTACACCTTC.

The gene calls are TRBV27 and TRBJ2-7, with no clear D. Germline V lookup: CDR1 MNHEY, CDR2 SMNVEV (reference sequence). The CDR3 consists of 13 residues. V gave up 2 bases and J gave up 1 base, with 6 bases separating them. CDR3 sequence (DNA): TGTGCCAGCAGTTTACAGGAGTCCTACGAGCAGTACTTC. The encoded protein is CASSLQESYEQYF.

In its sample, this clonotype was seen a few times. V gene TRBV29-1 combines with J gene TRBJ1-1, with 8 bases aligning to TRBD1. This CDR3 is 16 amino acids long. Germline CDR1 SQVTM, CDR2 ANQGSEA. Trimming at V came to 4 bases and at J to 3 bases, leaving 13 bases not matched to a gene. The CDR3 DNA follows: TGCAGCGTTGGACGCGGCCTGACAGGGGAGGACACTGAAGCTTTCTTT. Its translation: CSVGRGLTGEDTEAFF.

This clonotype was found many times. This chain uses TRBV6-6 with TRBJ2-5; D possibly corresponds to TRBD2 (6 bases). V was cut by 2 bases and J by 5 bases, with 12 bases left in between. The CDR3 consists of 14 residues. Germline CDR1 is MNHNY and CDR2 is SVGAGI (reference sequence). CDR3 protein: CASSYRQGGETQYF. The CDR3 DNA follows: TGTGCCAGCAGTTACAGGCAGGGAGGCGAGACCCAGTACTTC.

This clonotype appeared a few times. The chain carries TRBV7-9 and TRBJ1-2, with 7 bases lining up with TRBD1. The CDR3 is made up of 14 amino acids. V lost 4 bases, J lost 6 bases, and 8 bases stayed unmatched. The germline V gene encodes CDR1 SEHNR and CDR2 FQNEAQ (reference sequence). CDR3 region: CASSSTEGADGYTF. The CDR3 region has the DNA TGTGCCAGCAGCTCCACGGAGGGGGCGGATGGCTACACCTTC.

This clonotype was counted between two and nine times. The J gene is TRBJ2-5, the V gene TRBV3-1, with a weak D call TRBD2 (6 bases). The assigned J gene may be wrong: the sequence end matches TRBJ2-7 better. This CDR3 spans 16 amino acids. CDR1 and CDR2 (germline): LGHDT, YNNKEL (reference sequence). The CDR3 DNA is TGTGCCAGCAGCCGAAGAGTGGCGGGGCGTTCCTACGAGCAGTACTTC. Translated: CASSRRVAGRSYEQYF.

This clonotype was counted between two and nine times. V is TRBV7-6 and J is TRBJ2-7; maybe TRBD1 (5 bases). Germline CDR1 SGHVS, CDR2 FNYEAQ. The ends were cut back, 0 bases at V and 4 bases at J, with 10 bases in the middle. The CDR3 covers 14 residues. The CDR3 bases are TGTGCCAGCAGCTTAGCTGCAGGGATGTACGAGCAGTACTTC. This encodes CASSLAAGMYEQYF.

The chain couples TRBV6-6 to TRBJ1-4, with 7 bases that match TRBD1. J was trimmed by 2 bases and V by 7 bases; bases with no gene match: 7. The CDR3 totals 15 residues. Germline lookup yields CDR1 MNHNY and CDR2 SVGAGI (reference sequence). The CDR3 is CASNDPGQTNEKLFF. CDR3 in DNA: TGTGCCAGCAACGATCCGGGACAGACTAATGAAAAACTGTTTTTT.

A few counts support this clonotype. The chain carries TRBV5-6 and TRBJ1-5; D remains unclear. Between the trimmed V and J ends, which lost 1 base and 4 bases, there was a span of 15 bases. The germline CDR1 and CDR2 sequences are SGHDT and YYEEEE. The CDR3 extends over 16 amino acids. The CDR3 sequence is CASSLTRIGPNQPQHF. CDR3 sequence (DNA): TGTGCCAGCAGCTTGACACGAATCGGACCAAATCAGCCCCAGCATTTT.

The V call is TRBV29-1, the J call TRBJ1-2, with D unresolved. V was trimmed by 0 bases and J by 4 bases, leaving 12 bases between them. The germline V gene encodes CDR1 SQVTM and CDR2 ANQGSEA. The CDR3 loop spans 14 amino acids. For the CDR3, the DNA is TGCAGCGTTGAAGAAATGGGAGCGGGCTATGGCTACACCTTC. Its translation: CSVEEMGAGYGYTF.

The CDR3 loop reads CSVLATGELFF. DNA of the CDR3: TGCAGCGTTTTAGCAACCGGGGAGCTGTTTTTT. The gene calls are TRBV29-1 and TRBJ2-2; D remains unclear. This CDR3 comprises 11 residues. The germline gives CDR1 SQVTM, CDR2 ANQGSEA. V was trimmed by 5 bases and J by 5 bases, leaving 6 bases between them.

This clonotype was picked up a small number of times. The rearrangement links TRBV7-2 to TRBJ2-1; 7 bases align to TRBD2. This CDR3 contains 16 residues. Per germline, CDR1 SGHTA and CDR2 FQGNSA. With V trimmed by 2 bases and J by 1 base, 5 bases remained unmatched. CDR3 region: CASSLSGGGSYNEQFF. As DNA, the CDR3 is TGTGCCAGCAGCTTATCGGGGGGAGGATCCTACAATGAGCAGTTCTTC.

The J gene is TRBJ1-2, the V gene TRBV10-3; D remains ambiguous. The CDR3 has 15 amino acids. CDR1 is ENHRY, CDR2 SYGVKD, per germline. With 7 bases removed from V and 1 base from J, the gap between germline ends came to 16 bases. DNA for the CDR3: TGTGCCATCAAGAGTGGAAAATTCGTTAACTATGGCTACACCTTC. Translation gives CAIKSGKFVNYGYTF.

V usage is TRBV7-2 and J usage is TRBJ1-2; D possibly corresponds to TRBD1 (6 bases). The CDR3 contains 14 residues. Germline V gene sequence: CDR1 SGHTA, CDR2 FQGNSA. The ends were cut back, 2 bases at V and 3 bases at J, with 10 bases in the middle. The CDR3 DNA sequence: TGTGCCAGCAGCTTATGGGACAATGACTATGGCTACACCTTC. Translation gives CASSLWDNDYGYTF.

The V and J genes are TRBV24-1 and TRBJ2-2; D ambiguous. Germline V gene data show CDR1 as KGHDR and CDR2 as SFDVKD. The V end was cut by 0 bases, the J end by 5 bases, with 3 bases between. The CDR3 extends over 13 amino acids. The CDR3 nucleotides are TGTGCCACCAGTGATTTGCCGACCGGGGAGCTGTTTTTT. This gives the protein CATSDLPTGELFF.

The chain has TRBV4-1 and TRBJ2-1, with no clear D. Germline CDR1 and CDR2: MGHRA and YSYEKL. The ends were cut back, 5 bases at V and 1 base at J, with 9 bases in the middle. This CDR3 region has 14 residues. Written as DNA, the CDR3 is TGCGCCAGCAGCGGCGCGCGTTCCTACAATGAGCAGTTCTTC. It yields the protein CASSGARSYNEQFF.